Listed below are T cell receptor beta chains from one sample, sequenced in a study of shared clonotypes between healthy human individuals. Repertoires were generated with immunoSEQ multiplex PCR, while TCRdb's copy carries only in-frame clones and drops some. This table has about 820,000 clones, 80% to 95% appearing once. Material: naive CD8+ T cells sorted from blood. Receptor source: a man aged 25 to 40 in good health. The CDR3 runs from the conserved cysteine through the conserved F or W. A clone size is listed for some rows: how often the clone was seen (once, few, many), or a class if it is expanded.

v_gene	abundance	j_gene	CDR3aa
TRBV9	NA	TRBJ2-5	CACRPGQGYQETQYF
TRBV21-1	NA	TRBJ2-6	CASSKEGAGANVLTF
TRBV7-2	NA	TRBJ2-3	CASSSSPLDTQYF
TRBV27	NA	TRBJ1-1	CASSRGTEAFF
TRBV29-1	NA	TRBJ2-3	CSVTTSGSLDTQYF
TRBV27	few	TRBJ1-5	CASSPGNQPQHF
TRBV7-8	NA	TRBJ2-5	CASSLWVPQRGETQYF
TRBV15	NA	TRBJ1-5	CATSRYRPGTGDQPQHF
TRBV6-5	few	TRBJ2-7	CASSYLGAYEQYF
TRBV6-6	NA	TRBJ2-2	CASSYFQGSGELFF
TRBV28	NA	TRBJ2-1	CASYADSTTYNEQFF
TRBV28	NA	TRBJ1-3	CASSHPENTIYF
TRBV10-1	NA	TRBJ2-3	CASSETGPTDTQYF
TRBV4-1	NA	TRBJ2-1	CASSQERVSYNEQFF
TRBV6-5	NA	TRBJ1-2	CASSYSGTGSNYGYTF
TRBV27	NA	TRBJ1-5	CASSLLGLGQPQHF
TRBV27	NA	TRBJ2-5	CASGKTQYF
TRBV2	NA	TRBJ1-2	CANRGRDGYTF
TRBV28	NA	TRBJ2-1	CASSQTGGKGLAGSNSYNEQFF
TRBV6-5	NA	TRBJ1-2	CASSSGPAGGYTF
TRBV27	NA	TRBJ2-3	CASSLSKLDTQYF
TRBV10-3	NA	TRBJ1-2	CAILGQREDGYTF
TRBV7-6	NA	TRBJ1-2	CASSSQGGSDGYTF
TRBV9	NA	TRBJ1-4	CASSGGLGTEKLFF
TRBV6-6	NA	TRBJ2-7	CASRFVPTGGSYEQYF
TRBV19	NA	TRBJ2-1	CASSIGTSLSYNEQFF
TRBV19	NA	TRBJ1-3	CASRGGMVSGNTIYF
TRBV5-5	NA	TRBJ2-1	CASSPWTSGSRYNEQFF
TRBV25-1	NA	TRBJ2-3	CASSGPVSTDTQYF
TRBV15	NA	TRBJ2-1	CATSRVQGNEQFF
TRBV7-8	NA	TRBJ2-2	CASIKLEISNTGELFF
TRBV6-5	NA	TRBJ1-1	CASSYSNRATEAFF
TRBV7-8	once	TRBJ2-7	CASNIGTSYEQYF
TRBV7-9	once	TRBJ2-7	CASSGRAGQGPYEQYF
TRBV4-1	NA	TRBJ2-7	CASSFGTALTYEQYF
TRBV9	once	TRBJ1-4	CASSVEGYNEKLFF
TRBV28	NA	TRBJ1-1	CASSVWPRGGTEAFF
TRBV27	few	TRBJ2-1	CASSPGTSGEQFF
TRBV29-1	NA	TRBJ1-1	CSVVARATSGTEAFF
TRBV27	NA	TRBJ2-2	CASSRNRGTGELFF
TRBV19	NA	TRBJ1-1	CASSIEGSMNTEAFF
TRBV7-9	NA	TRBJ2-7	CASSVSAYEQYF
TRBV9	NA	TRBJ2-3	CASSVGDSPDTQYF
TRBV5-1	NA	TRBJ2-7	CASSLPPPPSPGLAGGNSYEQYF
TRBV11-2	NA	TRBJ2-5	CASSPGTSGPWGETQYF
TRBV7-9	NA	TRBJ2-4	CASSPRDSLAKNIQYF
TRBV9	NA	TRBJ2-1	CASSTSRDRVFNEQFF
TRBV4-3	NA	TRBJ2-2	CASSQDRAGSGELFF
TRBV15	NA	TRBJ2-7	CATTGSSGSYEQYF
TRBV6-5	NA	TRBJ2-1	CASSYFGSNEQFF
TRBV7-6	NA	TRBJ2-3	CASSLAGSDTQYF
TRBV5-1	NA	TRBJ1-1	CASSLATDTEAFF
TRBV15	NA	TRBJ2-7	CATRDRTYEQYF
TRBV6-1	NA	TRBJ2-3	CASSERRGSTDTQYF
TRBV10-2	NA	TRBJ1-2	CASVGPARGYTF
TRBV27	once	TRBJ2-7	CASSWGQGVYEQYF
TRBV10-1	NA	TRBJ2-7	CASSESRDGDYEQYF
TRBV7-3	NA	TRBJ2-1	CASSLTGGYNEQFF
TRBV11-2	NA	TRBJ2-5	CASSTPGQGDETQYF
TRBV6-5	few	TRBJ2-2	CASSPHTGELFF